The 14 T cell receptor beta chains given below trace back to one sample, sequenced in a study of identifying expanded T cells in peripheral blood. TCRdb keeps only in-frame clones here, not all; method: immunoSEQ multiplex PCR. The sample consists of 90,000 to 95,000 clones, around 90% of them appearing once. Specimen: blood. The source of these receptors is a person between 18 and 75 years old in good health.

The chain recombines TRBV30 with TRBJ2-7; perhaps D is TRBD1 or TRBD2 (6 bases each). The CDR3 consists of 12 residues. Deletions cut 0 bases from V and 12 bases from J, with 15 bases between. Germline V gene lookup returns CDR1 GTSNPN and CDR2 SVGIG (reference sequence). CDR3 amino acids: CAWSVPGGPRYF. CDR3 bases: TGTGCCTGGAGTGTACCCGGGGGCCCGCGGTACTTC.

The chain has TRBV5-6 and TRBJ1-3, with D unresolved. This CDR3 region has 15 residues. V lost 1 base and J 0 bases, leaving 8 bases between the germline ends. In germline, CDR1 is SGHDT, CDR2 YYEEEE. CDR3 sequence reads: CASSLYSSSGNTIYF. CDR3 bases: TGTGCCAGCAGCTTGTATTCAAGCTCTGGAAACACCATATATTTT. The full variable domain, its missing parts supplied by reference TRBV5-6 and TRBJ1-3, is DAGVTQSPTHLIKTRGQQVTLRCSPKSGHDTVSWYQQALGQGPQFIFQYYEEEERQRGNFPDRFSGHQFPNYSSELNVNALLLGDSALYLCASSLYSSSGNTIYFGEGSWLTVV.

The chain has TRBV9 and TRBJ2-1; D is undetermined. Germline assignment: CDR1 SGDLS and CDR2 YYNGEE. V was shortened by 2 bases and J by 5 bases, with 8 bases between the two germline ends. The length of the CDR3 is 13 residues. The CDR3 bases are TGTGCCAGCAGCGTGGGGTCTGACAATGAGCAGTTCTTC. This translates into CASSVGSDNEQFF.

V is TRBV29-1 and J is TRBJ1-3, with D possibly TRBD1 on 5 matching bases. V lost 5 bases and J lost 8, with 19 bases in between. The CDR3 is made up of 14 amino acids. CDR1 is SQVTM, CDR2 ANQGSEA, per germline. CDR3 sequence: CSVISWGQADTIYF. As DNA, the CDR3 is TGCAGCGTTATTAGCTGGGGCCAAGCTGACACCATATATTTT.

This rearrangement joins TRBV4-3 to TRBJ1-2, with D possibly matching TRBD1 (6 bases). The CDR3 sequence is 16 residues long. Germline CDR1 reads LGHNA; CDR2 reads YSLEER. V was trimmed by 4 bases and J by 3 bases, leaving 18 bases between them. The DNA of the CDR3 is TGCGCCAGCAGCCCATATCATGGCGGGACATACTATGGCTACACCTTC. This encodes CASSPYHGGTYYGYTF.

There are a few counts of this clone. The CDR3 is CASSLATDTQYF. CDR3 coding DNA: TGCGCCAGCAGCTTGGCCACAGATACGCAGTATTTT. The chain couples TRBV5-1 to TRBJ2-3; no definite D call. The germline gives CDR1 SGHRS, CDR2 YFSETQ. The CDR3 runs 12 residues. The germline V and J ends were trimmed by 0 bases and 2 bases, with 1 base remaining between them.

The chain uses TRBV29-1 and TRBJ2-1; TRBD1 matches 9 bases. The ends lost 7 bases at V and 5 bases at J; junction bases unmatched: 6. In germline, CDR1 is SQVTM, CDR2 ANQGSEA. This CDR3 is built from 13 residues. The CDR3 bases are TGCAGCGGGATCCGGGACAGGGACAATGAGCAGTTCTTC. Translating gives CSGIRDRDNEQFF.

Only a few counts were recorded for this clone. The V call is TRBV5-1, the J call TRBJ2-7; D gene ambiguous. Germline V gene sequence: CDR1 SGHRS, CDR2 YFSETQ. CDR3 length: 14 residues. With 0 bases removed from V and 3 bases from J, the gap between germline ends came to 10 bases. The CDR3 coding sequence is TGCGCCAGCAGCTTGGATGACACCGTCTACGAGCAGTACTTC. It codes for CASSLDDTVYEQYF. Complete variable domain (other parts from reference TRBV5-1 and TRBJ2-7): KAGVTQTPRYLIKTRGQQVTLSCSPISGHRSVSWYQQTPGQGLQFLFEYFSETQRNKGNFPGRFSGRQFSNSRSEMNVSTLELGDSALYLCASSLDDTVYEQYFGPGTRLTVT.

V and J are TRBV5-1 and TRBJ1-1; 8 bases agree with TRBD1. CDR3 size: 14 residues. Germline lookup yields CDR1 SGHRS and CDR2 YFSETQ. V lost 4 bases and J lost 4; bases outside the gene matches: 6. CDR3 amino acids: CASSDRGWRTEAFF. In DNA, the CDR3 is TGCGCCAGCAGCGACAGGGGCTGGCGCACTGAAGCTTTCTTT. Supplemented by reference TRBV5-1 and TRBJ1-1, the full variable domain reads KAGVTQTPRYLIKTRGQQVTLSCSPISGHRSVSWYQQTPGQGLQFLFEYFSETQRNKGNFPGRFSGRQFSNSRSEMNVSTLELGDSALYLCASSDRGWRTEAFFGQGTRLTVV.

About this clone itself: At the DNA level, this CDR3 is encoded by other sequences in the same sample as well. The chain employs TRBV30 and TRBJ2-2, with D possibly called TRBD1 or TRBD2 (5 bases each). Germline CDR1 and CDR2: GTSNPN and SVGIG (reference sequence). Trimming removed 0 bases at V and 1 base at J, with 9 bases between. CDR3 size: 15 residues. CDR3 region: CAWSVGVGNTGELFF. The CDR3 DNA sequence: TGTGCCTGGAGTGTGGGGGTTGGGAACACCGGGGAGCTGTTTTTT.

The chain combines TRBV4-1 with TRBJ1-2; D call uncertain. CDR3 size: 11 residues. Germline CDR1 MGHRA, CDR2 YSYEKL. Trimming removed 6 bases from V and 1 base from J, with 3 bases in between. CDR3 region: CASRGNYGYTF. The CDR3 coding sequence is TGCGCCAGCAGGGGTAACTATGGCTACACCTTC.

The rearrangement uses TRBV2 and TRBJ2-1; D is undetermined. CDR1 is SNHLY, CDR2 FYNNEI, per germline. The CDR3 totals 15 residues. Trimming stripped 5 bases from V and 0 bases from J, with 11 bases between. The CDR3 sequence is CASSSTRNSYNEQFF. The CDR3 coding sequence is TGTGCCAGCAGTTCGACTCGAAACTCCTACAATGAGCAGTTCTTC.

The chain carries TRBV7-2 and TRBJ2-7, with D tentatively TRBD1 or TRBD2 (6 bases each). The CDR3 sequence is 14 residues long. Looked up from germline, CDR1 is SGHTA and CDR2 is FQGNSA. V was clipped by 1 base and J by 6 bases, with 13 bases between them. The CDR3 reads CASSLEGGNGEQYF. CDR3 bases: TGTGCCAGCAGCTTAGAGGGGGGAAACGGCGAGCAGTACTTC.

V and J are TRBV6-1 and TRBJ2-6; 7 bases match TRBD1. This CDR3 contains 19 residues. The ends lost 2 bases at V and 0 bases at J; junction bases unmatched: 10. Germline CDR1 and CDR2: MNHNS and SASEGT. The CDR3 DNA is TGTGCCAGCAGTGAAACACCCACAGGGGTCGGCTCTGGGGCCAACGTCCTGACTTTC. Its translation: CASSETPTGVGSGANVLTF.